The text below deals with one TCR beta chain. The sample is drawn from a study of PD-1 blockade in classical Hodgkin lymphoma. Relapse after autologous stem cell transplantation occurred in every patient, and brentuximab vedotin exposure varied. The CDR3 is 13 residues long. Trimming removed 4 bases from V and 6 bases from J; junction bases left unmatched: 3. Germline V gives CDR1 MDHEN, CDR2 SYDVKM. Using immunoSEQ multiplex PCR, the repertoire was profiled, and TCRdb retains in-frame clones only, with some absent. The data contain around 58,000 clones, roughly nine tenths of them singletons. The genes are TRBV28 and TRBJ2-1, with 7 bases matching TRBD1. Source: peripheral blood mononuclear cells (PBMCs), taken at baseline. This TCR was recovered from a human donor with classical Hodgkin lymphoma. The CDR3 bases are TGTGCCAGCAGTTGGGGGACAGTCAATGAGCAGTTCTTC. Translated, it gives CASSWGTVNEQFF. The full variable domain, with the rest looked up from reference TRBV28 and TRBJ2-1, is DVKVTQSSRYLVKRTGEKVFLECVQDMDHENMFWYRQDPGLGLRLIYFSYDVKMKEKGDIPEGYSVSREKKERFSLILESASTNQTSMYLCASSWGTVNEQFFGPGTRLTVL.